A single sample gave rise to the 32 T cell receptor beta chains below, sequenced in a study of cytomegalovirus exposure and HLA in healthy donors. Vbeta (60) and Jbeta (13) primers were used in the PCR. Using immunoSEQ multiplex PCR, the repertoire was profiled, and TCRdb retains in-frame clones only, with some absent. The repertoire holds about 160,000 clones, with 75% as singletons. Material: PBMCs. All receptors come from a woman in her fifties or sixties in good health and CMV-seropositive.

The genes are TRBV10-3 and TRBJ1-1; a weak D match, TRBD1 (6 bases). The CDR3 contains 17 residues. Germline CDR1 is ENHRY and CDR2 is SYGVKD. Trimming removed 4 bases from V and 3 bases from J, with 21 bases in between. The chain's CDR3 is CAISGPRTATPDTEAFF. The CDR3 nucleotides read TGTGCCATCAGTGGCCCGCGGACAGCTACCCCGGACACTGAAGCTTTCTTT.

This chain joins TRBV9 and TRBJ2-7, with TRBD1 identical over 8 bases. The CDR3 spans 12 residues. Per the germline V gene, CDR1 is SGDLS and CDR2 is YYNGEE. The trim removed 4 bases at V and 8 bases at J, leaving 5 bases unmatched. The CDR3 protein is CASSPGQGQQYF. CDR3 bases: TGTGCCAGCAGCCCCGGACAGGGCCAGCAGTACTTC.

This chain connects TRBV7-8 to TRBJ2-7, with D maybe TRBD1 (5 bases). This CDR3 is 14 amino acids long. V lost 1 base to trimming and J lost 2 bases, with 9 bases between them. Germline V lookup: CDR1 SGHVS, CDR2 FQNEAQ. This CDR3 reads CASSLGGRPYEQYF. CDR3 nucleotide sequence: TGTGCCAGCAGCTTAGGGGGCAGACCCTACGAGCAGTACTTC.

Only one count was recorded for this clone. V gene TRBV6-1 combines with J gene TRBJ1-1; D may be TRBD1 (5 bases). Between the trimmed V and J ends, which lost 5 bases and 1 base, there was a span of 8 bases. Germline lookup yields CDR1 MNHNS and CDR2 SASEGT. CDR3 length: 13 amino acids. The CDR3 spells CASSLDRNTEAFF. DNA for the CDR3: TGTGCCAGCAGTCTCGACAGGAACACTGAAGCTTTCTTT.

V is TRBV2 and J is TRBJ2-3; 12 bases map to TRBD2. The CDR3 is made up of 15 amino acids. The J segment lost 2 bases and the V segment lost 5 bases, leaving 2 bases of the junction unmatched. CDR1 SNHLY and CDR2 FYNNEI come from the germline V gene. As DNA, the CDR3 is TGTGCCAGCAGTCGGACTAGCGGGAACACAGATACGCAGTATTTT. This encodes CASSRTSGNTDTQYF. The variable domain in full, completed from reference TRBV2 and TRBJ2-3, reads EPEVTQTPSHQVTQMGQEVILRCVPISNHLYFYWYRQILGQKVEFLVSFYNNEISEKSEIFDDQFSVERPDGSNFTLKIRSTKLEDSAMYFCASSRTSGNTDTQYFGPGTRLTVL.

J is TRBJ1-1 and V is TRBV29-1; D is ambiguous. Trimming removed 0 bases from V and 4 bases from J, with 9 bases in between. The CDR3 runs to 13 residues. Per the germline V gene, CDR1 is SQVTM and CDR2 is ANQGSEA. CDR3 loop: CSVEELRTTEAFF. DNA of the CDR3: TGCAGCGTTGAAGAACTGAGAACCACTGAAGCTTTCTTT.

The CDR3 region has the DNA TGTGCCAGCAGCTCCCGCGGGACTCCTAAGGAGACCCAGTACTTC. This translates into CASSSRGTPKETQYF. The rearrangement joins TRBV7-9 to TRBJ2-5, with D perhaps TRBD2 (6 bases). CDR1 is SEHNR, CDR2 FQNEAQ, per germline (reference sequence). V was pared by 4 bases and J by 5 bases, with 17 bases between. This CDR3 is 15 amino acids long.

As DNA, the CDR3 is TGTGCCAGCAGTGCTTCGGGGAACGGAAACACCATATATTTT. It yields the protein CASSASGNGNTIYF. The genes are TRBV2 and TRBJ1-3; no firm D call. The CDR3 has 14 amino acids. Germline CDR1 reads SNHLY; CDR2 reads FYNNEI. With 4 bases removed from V and 4 bases from J, the gap between germline ends came to 11 bases. Looking up the rest from reference TRBV2 and TRBJ1-3 gives the full variable domain: EPEVTQTPSHQVTQMGQEVILRCVPISNHLYFYWYRQILGQKVEFLVSFYNNEISEKSEIFDDQFSVERPDGSNFTLKIRSTKLEDSAMYFCASSASGNGNTIYFGEGSWLTVV.

The chain employs TRBV5-6 and TRBJ2-2; TRBD2 aligns across 7 bases. Trimming cost V 0 bases and J 7 bases; bases outside gene matches: 6. The CDR3 is 15 amino acids. The germline V gene encodes CDR1 SGHDT and CDR2 YYEEEE. CDR3 region: CASSLEPTGGGELFF. The CDR3 DNA sequence: TGTGCCAGCAGCTTGGAACCGACGGGGGGCGGGGAGCTGTTTTTT.

The chain links TRBV6-1 to TRBJ2-7, with 8 bases matching TRBD1. J gave up 7 bases and V 1 base, and 9 bases lay outside the gene matches. CDR3 size: 15 residues. Germline assignment: CDR1 MNHNS and CDR2 SASEGT. CDR3 residues: CASSEGRTGLKEQYF. In DNA form, the CDR3 reads TGTGCCAGCAGTGAAGGTCGGACAGGGTTGAAAGAGCAGTACTTC.

A note on this clone: The junction departs from the called germline gene at one end, perhaps through a read error. The V gene is TRBV10-3, the J gene TRBJ2-7; maybe TRBD2 (6 bases). Germline-derived CDR1 and CDR2 are ENHRY and SYGVKD. This CDR3 has 13 residues. DNA of the CDR3: TGTGCCGTCAGTGGTGCGGGACTCTACGAGCAGTACTTC. This codes for CAVSGAGLYEQYF.

The chain couples TRBV6-6 to TRBJ1-1; TRBD1 is a possible D gene (5 bases). V was cut by 6 bases and J by 7 bases, with 9 bases left in between. CDR1 is MNHNY and CDR2 is SVGAGI in the germline V gene (reference sequence). The CDR3 extends over 11 amino acids. CDR3 nucleotides: TGTGCCAGCAGATTACAGGATGAAGCTTTCTTT. Translating it yields CASRLQDEAFF.

This clone was found a few times. The chain joins TRBV9 to TRBJ2-3, with D hard to call. Germline V lookup: CDR1 SGDLS, CDR2 YYNGEE. Trimming left V 4 bases short and J 2 bases short, with 20 bases between. The CDR3 consists of 17 residues. Here the CDR3 DNA reads TGTGCCAGCAGCCCATTTAGTACAGATCCTGCCACAGATACGCAGTATTTT. It codes for CASSPFSTDPATDTQYF.

The gene calls are TRBV18 and TRBJ1-5; tentative D call: TRBD1 (5 bases). V was pared by 3 bases and J by 0 bases, with 15 bases between. The germline gives CDR1 KGHSH, CDR2 LQKENI. The CDR3 has 17 residues. The CDR3 reads CASSPLRATHSNQPQHF. The CDR3 region has the DNA TGTGCCAGCTCACCCCTCAGGGCCACGCATAGCAATCAGCCCCAGCATTTT.

This chain uses TRBV7-8 with TRBJ2-7; maybe TRBD2 (5 bases). The V end lost 5 bases, the J end lost 7 bases, and 24 bases lay between the germline ends. This CDR3 comprises 16 residues. Per the germline V gene, CDR1 is SGHVS and CDR2 is FQNEAQ. CDR3 nucleotide sequence: TGTGCCAGCAGCCCCAAACCCGGCGGACTCAGTGGGGAGCAGTACTTC. Translating it yields CASSPKPGGLSGEQYF.

The chain combines TRBV5-4 with TRBJ2-3; the D is unclear. Germline lookup yields CDR1 SGHNT and CDR2 YYREEE (reference sequence). The CDR3 has 14 amino acids. Trimming left V 2 bases short and J 2 bases short, with 9 bases between. CDR3 coding DNA: TGTGCCAGCAGCTTTCGGTCCCTCACAGATACGCAGTATTTT. As protein: CASSFRSLTDTQYF.

The chain carries TRBV5-1 and TRBJ2-5; a possible D gene is TRBD1 (5 bases). The CDR3 length is 16 residues. CDR1 and CDR2 (germline): SGHRS, YFSETQ. V was clipped by 3 bases and J by 5 bases, with 20 bases between them. In nucleotides, the CDR3 is TGCGCCAGCAGCTCCGGTCCAGGGATCGGTATTGAGACCCAGTACTTC. This encodes CASSSGPGIGIETQYF.

This sequence joins TRBV11-2 and TRBJ2-7, with TRBD2 matching 9 bases. V lost 1 base and J lost 5; bases outside the gene matches: 6. Germline CDR1 and CDR2: SGHAT and FQNNGV. The CDR3 runs 15 residues. The CDR3 spells CASSLGGGGADEQYF. CDR3 bases: TGTGCCAGCAGCTTAGGGGGCGGGGGGGCGGACGAGCAGTACTTC.

The chain couples TRBV5-1 to TRBJ2-7; TRBD1 matches 7 bases. The CDR3 is 13 residues long. Germline assignment: CDR1 SGHRS and CDR2 YFSETQ. After removal of 1 base from V and 3 bases from J, the junction contained 1 base not matched to a gene. Here the CDR3 reads CASSLTGDYEQYF. The CDR3 coding sequence is TGCGCCAGCAGCTTGACAGGGGACTACGAGCAGTACTTC.

The chain uses TRBV4-1 and TRBJ2-5; 9 bases are shared with TRBD2. In germline, CDR1 is MGHRA, CDR2 YSYEKL. This CDR3 region has 14 residues. The ends lost 6 bases at V and 2 bases at J; junction bases unmatched: 4. CDR3 in amino acids: CASSLSGGQETQYF. For the CDR3, the DNA is TGCGCCAGCAGTCTGAGCGGGGGGCAAGAGACCCAGTACTTC.

The CDR3 loop is CASSQQGESYEQYF. CDR3 DNA sequence: TGTGCCAGCAGCCAGCAGGGGGAATCCTACGAGCAGTACTTC. This chain uses TRBV5-6 with TRBJ2-7, with 7 bases aligning to TRBD1. CDR1 is SGHDT, CDR2 YYEEEE, per germline. The V segment lost 4 bases and the J segment 1 base; nucleotides outside the gene matches: 5. The CDR3 is 14 residues long.

This clone was found once. This rearrangement joins TRBV7-2 to TRBJ1-5; D gene ambiguous. Germline CDR1 SGHTA, CDR2 FQGNSA. The ends were cut back, 0 bases at V and 0 bases at J, with 6 bases in the middle. The CDR3 length is 15 residues. The CDR3 bases are TGTGCCAGCAGCTTAGCCCAGAATAGCAATCAGCCCCAGCATTTT. This codes for CASSLAQNSNQPQHF.

This clone was seen a few times. This chain links TRBV19 with TRBJ1-2; the match to TRBD1 covers 7 bases. V lost 5 bases to trimming and J lost 5 bases; unmatched junction nucleotides: 8. In germline, CDR1 is LNHDA, CDR2 SQIVND (reference sequence). This CDR3 is 14 amino acids long. Here the CDR3 reads CASSPGDRDYGYTF. The CDR3 DNA follows: TGTGCCAGTAGTCCCGGTGACAGGGATTATGGCTACACCTTC.

This clone was seen a few times. The chain combines TRBV30 with TRBJ1-1; no reliable D call. The CDR3 sequence is 14 residues long. V lost 4 bases, J lost 1 base, and 13 bases lay in between. Germline V gene lookup returns CDR1 GTSNPN and CDR2 SVGIG (reference sequence). CDR3 loop: CAWTPPGRNTEAFF. The CDR3 region has the DNA TGTGCCTGGACCCCCCCCGGTCGGAACACTGAAGCTTTCTTT.

The rearrangement joins TRBV18 to TRBJ2-7; 9 nucleotides agree with TRBD1. CDR1 and CDR2 (germline): KGHSH, LQKENI. CDR3 length: 14 amino acids. Trimming took 6 bases from V and 3 from J; bases not matched to a gene: 6. As DNA, the CDR3 is TGTGCCAGCTCGCGACAGGGGGGAAACTACGAGCAGTACTTC. Amino acids: CASSRQGGNYEQYF.

This clone was recorded a few times. CDR3 DNA: TGTGCCAGCTCCGGGACAGGCACCTATGGCTACACCTTC. Translated: CASSGTGTYGYTF. The chain employs TRBV18 and TRBJ1-2, with 8 bases matching TRBD1. CDR1 KGHSH and CDR2 LQKENI come from the germline V gene. With V trimmed by 6 bases and J by 4 bases, 4 bases remained unmatched. The CDR3 is made up of 13 amino acids. Looking up the rest from reference TRBV18 and TRBJ1-2 gives the full variable domain: NAGVMQNPRHLVRRRGQEARLRCSPMKGHSHVYWYRQLPEEGLKFMVYLQKENIIDESGMPKERFSAEFPKEGPSILRIQQVVRGDSAAYFCASSGTGTYGYTFGSGTRLTVV.

The rearrangement links TRBV18 to TRBJ1-3; 9 bases match TRBD1. The CDR3 has 16 residues. CDR1 and CDR2 from the germline V gene are KGHSH and LQKENI. Trimming took 2 bases from V and 3 from J; bases not matched to a gene: 5. Written as DNA, the CDR3 is TGTGCCAGCTCACCAGGCGGGACAGGGATTGGAAACACCATATATTTT. It encodes CASSPGGTGIGNTIYF.

The chain carries TRBV19 and TRBJ2-1; 10 bases are a match to TRBD2. The J segment lost 10 bases and the V segment lost 2 bases, leaving 14 bases of the junction unmatched. The CDR3 is 17 amino acids. The germline V gene encodes CDR1 LNHDA and CDR2 SQIVND (reference sequence). The CDR3: CASSINPPRASGGEQFF. CDR3 in DNA: TGTGCCAGTAGTATAAACCCCCCTAGGGCTAGCGGGGGCGAGCAGTTCTTC.

This chain uses TRBV25-1 with TRBJ2-3; possibly TRBD1 for D (6 bases). V lost 4 bases to trimming and J lost 2 bases, with 10 bases between them. Germline CDR1 is MGHDK and CDR2 is SYGVNS. The length of the CDR3 is 14 residues. CDR3 DNA: TGTGCCAGCAGTGTAACAGGGTCCACAGATACGCAGTATTTT. Its protein product is CASSVTGSTDTQYF.

The gene calls are TRBV6-5 and TRBJ1-6, with TRBD1 matching 7 bases. The J segment lost 9 bases and the V segment lost 5 bases, leaving 7 bases of the junction unmatched. The CDR3 is 14 amino acids. Per germline, CDR1 MNHEY and CDR2 SVGAGI. CDR3: CASSPGQVLSPLHF. Written as DNA, the CDR3 is TGTGCCAGCAGTCCTGGACAGGTTCTTTCACCCCTCCACTTT.

The J gene is TRBJ2-7, the V gene TRBV7-2; 7 bases agree with TRBD2. Germline CDR1 is SGHTA and CDR2 is FQGNSA. The CDR3 is 14 residues long. J gave up 5 bases and V 1 base, and 5 bases lay outside the gene matches. CDR3 loop: CASSLDGGINEQYF. CDR3 sequence (DNA): TGTGCCAGCAGCTTAGACGGGGGGATCAACGAGCAGTACTTC.

V and J are TRBV7-3 and TRBJ1-1; a possible D gene is TRBD1 (5 bases). V was cut by 3 bases and J by 3 bases, with 8 bases left in between. In germline, CDR1 is SGHTA, CDR2 FQGTGA. CDR3 length: 13 amino acids. CDR3 amino acids: CASSFQGDTEAFF. In DNA form, the CDR3 reads TGTGCCAGCAGCTTTCAAGGGGACACTGAAGCTTTCTTT.